This paragraph reports one T cell receptor (beta chain). The antigen this receptor binds is unknown. Base qualities are not provided; no much larger clone lies one nucleotide away. The sample is drawn from a study of T cells after yellow fever vaccination (dated by TCRdb to the late 2010s). General notes on the study: The SMART-Seq v4 Ultra Low Input RNA kit was used to prepare libraries from fractions with low cell numbers. To follow T-cell clones before and after both primary and booster YFV17D yellow fever vaccination, bulk TCR alpha and beta repertoires underwent longitudinal sequencing. Two healthy male donors, one aged 18 to 30 and one aged 30 to 40 years, made up the cohort. Blood was collected at multiple timepoints before and after primary and secondary immunization, and bulk PBMC replicates and cell subsets were isolated. Overall results and qualifications from the work: Because only a couple of donors were included in the study, the extent to which the findings can be generalized is limited. After the booster, most clones that had expanded after primary vaccination were detected again (about 97% of CD4 and 88% of CD8), suggesting broad maintenance of memory. The secondary T-cell response was found to be weaker but faster than the primary response, with a peak reached on day 5 rather than on day 15. A small share of clonotypes was detected in both CD4 and CD8 compartments, with the overlap likely arising from convergent recombination. FACS-sorted repertoires could contain abundant contaminating clonotypes from the bulk population, so computational filtering was required.

The treatment or condition tag for this specimen amounts to: live attenuated yellow fever vaccine strain. Two biological replicates of bulk PBMCs were collected at each blood-draw timepoint. PBMCs were isolated from peripheral blood using a standard Ficoll-Paque protocol. TriZol was used to extract RNA from bulk PBMCs, CD4 and CD8 fractions, and dextramer-positive and dextramer-negative fractions. TCR cDNA was made using 5'RACE template switching, a step that added a universal primer site and unique molecular identifiers. Priming of cDNA synthesis was performed from both the TCR alpha and TCR beta constant segments. Libraries were amplified in two PCR steps, with sample barcodes and sequencing adapters added in the second step. Sequencing of libraries was done on Illumina HiSeq 2500 (2x100 bp) or NovaSeq (2x150 bp). From the authors' description of their analysis: Demultiplexing of reads and collapsing into UMI consensus sequences were performed with MIGEC, and V(D)J alignment was carried out with MiXCR. Using edgeR on replicate PBMC samples, clonotypes were called vaccine-responding if FDR was below 0.01 and the log2 fold change was above 5 up to day 15. Each bulk clonotype was labeled CD4 or CD8 based on which sequenced repertoire, CD4 or CD8, contained the clonotype at higher abundance. TCRdb took the public reads, trimmed them with fastp at Q25, ran MiXCR for clone calling and kept in-frame beta chains. Records with the same CDR3 protein are collapsed into one entry carrying the most frequent genes and DNA. For this entry, the V and J calls and clone size follow TCRdb and not the study's own pipeline. This sample is represented by fewer than 350,000 distinct CDR3 sequences; 8.7% of them were singletons. The ten largest clones take up around 17% of the sample.

CDR1 and CDR2 are drawn from the germline V gene (reference sequence): LNHNV, YYDKDF. The V end loses 0 bases and the J end loses 7 bases, and a stretch of 10 bases separates them. The CDR3 runs 14 residues from the cysteine to the phenylalanine. Kept here is only the CDR3 DNA, which spans 42 bases and is read in frame from base 1. Here the sequenced sample was PBMCs, taken on the day of the first yellow fever vaccination. The chain uses TRBV15 and TRBJ2-4; matching of 5 bases hints at TRBD1 as the D gene. The sequence came from a man aged 18 to 30 who received the YFV17D yellow fever vaccine. The CDR3 protein is CATSRDQGRNIQYF. The nucleotide sequence reads TGTGCCACCAGCAGAGATCAGGGTAGGAACATTCAGTACTTC.